A single sample gave rise to the 11 T cell receptor beta chains below, sequenced in a study of neoadjuvant anti-PD-1 for oral cavity cancer. Sequencing was performed with immunoSEQ multiplex PCR; in TCRdb, only in-frame clones are kept and a portion is missing. Found here are about 10,000 clones, more than 55% of them singletons; the top ten hold roughly 7.1%. Regarding time point: after neoadjuvant nivolumab, at surgical resection. Sequencing used tumor tissue, obtained after nivolumab (anti-PD-1) treatment. The source of these receptors is a person between 40 and 80 years old with oral cavity squamous cell carcinoma.

The gene calls are TRBV5-1 and TRBJ2-1, with D perhaps TRBD2 (5 bases). The CDR3 sequence is 14 residues long. Germline lookup yields CDR1 SGHRS and CDR2 YFSETQ. V was shortened by 0 bases and J by 7 bases, with 11 bases between the two germline ends. The CDR3, as DNA: TGCGCCAGCAGCTTGGCTCTAGCAACGAATGAGCAGTTCTTC. Translation gives CASSLALATNEQFF.

This clone was seen just once. The V and J genes are TRBV30 and TRBJ2-1; D uncertain. From germline, CDR1 is GTSNPN and CDR2 SVGIG (reference sequence). V lost 0 bases and J 9 bases, leaving 6 bases between the germline ends. The CDR3 totals 11 residues. The CDR3 DNA sequence: TGTGCCTGGAGTGTAAAGGCTGAGCAGTTCTTC. It yields the protein CAWSVKAEQFF.

The chain has TRBV6-5 and TRBJ1-2, with D possibly TRBD1 on 6 matching bases. CDR1 and CDR2 from the germline V gene are MNHEY and SVGAGI. V lost 0 bases and J lost 1, with 12 bases in between. The CDR3 loop spans 16 amino acids. The DNA of the CDR3 is TGTGCCAGCAGTTACTCGAGATTGGACAGTAACTATGGCTACACCTTC. Residues: CASSYSRLDSNYGYTF.

The J gene is TRBJ2-7, the V gene TRBV4-1, with 7 bases aligning to TRBD1. Germline CDR1 MGHRA, CDR2 YSYEKL. With V trimmed by 0 bases and J by 3 bases, 11 bases remained unmatched. CDR3 length: 17 amino acids. The CDR3 coding sequence is TGCGCCAGCAGCCAAGAAGAGGGGGCAGGGCTACTCTACGAGCAGTACTTC. Its translation is CASSQEEGAGLLYEQYF.

This clone was found once. V gene TRBV11-2 combines with J gene TRBJ2-6; tentative D call: TRBD2 (5 bases). Germline lookup yields CDR1 SGHAT and CDR2 FQNNGV. V lost 0 bases and J 12 bases, leaving 9 bases between the germline ends. There are 13 residues in the CDR3. DNA for the CDR3: TGTGCCAGCAGCTTAGATCCGGGGTCCGTCCTGACTTTC. Protein: CASSLDPGSVLTF.

This clone was seen a single time. The chain combines TRBV2 with TRBJ2-7, with 7 nucleotides matching TRBD2. J was trimmed by 7 bases and V by 2 bases; bases with no gene match: 11. This CDR3 is 15 amino acids long. Germline lookup yields CDR1 SNHLY and CDR2 FYNNEI. CDR3 DNA sequence: TGTGCCAGCAGTGAATACGCTAGCGGAATTGGAGAGCAGTACTTC. As protein: CASSEYASGIGEQYF.

Within the sample, this clone is large. This chain uses TRBV5-4 with TRBJ2-5; 7 nucleotides line up with TRBD1. Germline V CDR1 and CDR2: SGHNT, YYREEE (reference sequence). Trimming took 0 bases from V and 7 from J; bases not matched to a gene: 6. This CDR3 contains 14 residues. The CDR3 coding sequence is TGTGCCAGCAGCTTGGCAGGACAGGTTGGGACCCAGTACTTC. It is translated as CASSLAGQVGTQYF.

The V gene is TRBV10-3, the J gene TRBJ2-3, with TRBD2 matching over 11 bases. Germline values: CDR1 ENHRY, CDR2 SYGVKD. V shed 5 bases and J 3 bases; nucleotides not matched to a gene: 10. This CDR3 is 17 amino acids long. CDR3 in amino acids: CAISFSPSGGNTDTQYF. CDR3 nucleotide sequence: TGTGCCATCAGTTTTTCTCCTAGCGGGGGGAATACAGATACGCAGTATTTT.

This sequence joins TRBV2 and TRBJ2-1; TRBD2 is a possible D gene (6 bases). Trimming took 9 bases from V and 3 from J, leaving 12 bases between them. Germline-derived CDR1 and CDR2 are SNHLY and FYNNEI. The CDR3 length is 13 residues. Here the CDR3 reads CASTSGGYNEQFF. The CDR3, as DNA: TGTGCCAGTACTTCCGGGGGCTACAATGAGCAGTTCTTC.

This clone has just a few counts. The gene calls are TRBV19 and TRBJ1-1, with D possibly matching TRBD1 (5 bases). This CDR3 region has 14 residues. From germline, CDR1 is LNHDA and CDR2 SQIVND (reference sequence). V was trimmed by 10 bases and J by 2 bases, leaving 17 bases between them. This CDR3 reads CATRYRGINTEAFF. The CDR3 DNA reads as TGTGCCACCCGATACCGGGGGATCAACACTGAAGCTTTCTTT. The whole variable domain, filled in from reference TRBV19 and TRBJ1-1, reads DGGITQSPKYLFRKEGQNVTLSCEQNLNHDAMYWYRQDPGQGLRLIYYSQIVNDFQKGDIAEGYSVSREKKESFPLTVTSAQKNPTAFYLCATRYRGINTEAFFGQGTRLTVV.

This rearrangement joins TRBV6-6 to TRBJ1-5; TRBD1 agrees at 8 bases. The V and J ends lost 8 bases and 2 bases, in that order; junction bases with no gene match: 8. There are 15 residues in the CDR3. The germline V gene has CDR1 MNHNY and CDR2 SVGAGI (reference sequence). CDR3 DNA sequence: TGTGCCAGCGGGGCAGGGGGCTCTGGCAATCAGCCCCAGCATTTT. Amino acid sequence: CASGAGGSGNQPQHF.